The next 19 T cell receptor beta chains were all read from a single sample in a study of shared clonotypes between healthy human individuals. Only CD45RO-negative cells positively selected for CCR7 counted as naive CD8 cells, so terminally differentiated effector memory CD45RA+ cells were excluded. Some clones are missing from TCRdb's copy, which holds only in-frame ones; the method was immunoSEQ multiplex PCR. The sample holds 2 million or so clones; just under 95% are singletons and the top ten take 1% to 1.3%. The sequenced material came from naive CD8+ T cells sorted from blood. The receptors stem from a young man in good health.

The chain has TRBV15 and TRBJ2-1, with 9 bases fitting TRBD1. Trimming removed 6 bases from V and 6 bases from J; junction bases left unmatched: 9. The CDR3 extends over 15 amino acids. CDR1 and CDR2 from the germline V gene are LNHNV and YYDKDF (reference sequence). CDR3 region: CATRHTGGAFNEQFF. The DNA for the CDR3 is TGTGCCACCAGGCATACAGGGGGCGCGTTCAATGAGCAGTTCTTC. The whole variable domain, filled in from reference TRBV15 and TRBJ2-1, reads DAMVIQNPRYQVTQFGKPVTLSCSQTLNHNVMYWYQQKSSQAPKLLFHYYDKDFNNEADTPDNFQSRRPNTSFCFLDIRSPGLGDTAMYLCATRHTGGAFNEQFFGPGTRLTVL.

Concerning this clone itself: A much larger clone differs by one base, so this may be a read error. This sequence joins TRBV9 and TRBJ1-1; maybe TRBD1 (6 bases). This CDR3 is built from 12 residues. Germline CDR1 is SGDLS and CDR2 is YYNGEE. The germline V and J ends were trimmed by 4 bases and 5 bases, with 9 bases remaining between them. In DNA, the CDR3 is TGTGCCAGCAGCATAGGGGGGACTGAAGCTTTCTTT. It specifies CASSIGGTEAFF. Complete variable domain (other parts from reference TRBV9 and TRBJ1-1): DSGVTQTPKHLITATGQRVTLRCSPRSGDLSVYWYQQSLDQGLQFLIQYYNGEERAKGNILERFSAQQFPDLHSELNLSSLELGDSALYFCASSIGGTEAFFGQGTRLTVV.

V gene TRBV7-6 combines with J gene TRBJ2-1, with D possibly TRBD2 on 5 matching bases. From germline, CDR1 is SGHVS and CDR2 FNYEAQ. The CDR3 is made up of 16 amino acids. V lost 4 bases and J 2 bases, leaving 15 bases between the germline ends. CDR3 in DNA: TGTGCCAGCAGCTCCCGGGGTAGCCGGCCCTACAATGAGCAGTTCTTC. Amino acids: CASSSRGSRPYNEQFF.

The chain carries TRBV2 and TRBJ2-7; no firm D call. There are 17 residues in the CDR3. Between the trimmed V and J ends, which lost 2 bases and 3 bases, there was a span of 20 bases. CDR1 is SNHLY, CDR2 FYNNEI, per germline. CDR3 sequence reads: CASSETEKTQINYEQYF. DNA of the CDR3: TGTGCCAGCAGTGAAACAGAGAAGACACAGATTAACTACGAGCAGTACTTC.

The chain uses TRBV10-2 and TRBJ2-7; D remains unclear. In germline, CDR1 is WSHSY, CDR2 SAAADI. The CDR3 consists of 11 residues. V lost 0 bases and J lost 7, with 4 bases in between. CDR3 residues: CASSESEEQYF. DNA of the CDR3: TGCGCCAGCAGTGAGTCGGAGGAGCAGTACTTC.

J is TRBJ1-1 and V is TRBV28; the match to TRBD1 covers 8 bases. Germline CDR1 reads MDHEN; CDR2 reads SYDVKM. Trimming cost V 3 bases and J 6 bases; bases outside gene matches: 12. The CDR3 covers 16 residues. CDR3 DNA sequence: TGTGCCAGCAGTTTCCGCCCGGACAGGGAGGGGGCTGAAGCTTTCTTT. Protein: CASSFRPDREGAEAFF.

This clone was detected only a few times. This sequence joins TRBV6-6 and TRBJ1-5; D gene unclear. Germline values: CDR1 MNHNY, CDR2 SVGAGI (reference sequence). The CDR3 extends over 16 amino acids. Trimming removed 0 bases from V and 2 bases from J, with 11 bases in between. The CDR3 nucleotides are TGTGCCAGCAGTTACTCGATTGGTGATCGCAATCAGCCCCAGCATTTT. Residues: CASSYSIGDRNQPQHF.

The rearrangement links TRBV5-6 to TRBJ1-2; TRBD1 might be the D (5 bases). V dropped 1 base and J dropped 2 bases, with 9 bases sitting between them. The CDR3 sequence is 14 residues long. Germline V CDR1 and CDR2: SGHDT, YYEEEE. CDR3 nucleotides: TGTGCCAGCAGCTTGCAGGGCAGCAACTATGGCTACACCTTC. Translated, it gives CASSLQGSNYGYTF.

The chain carries TRBV6-5 and TRBJ2-3; D is ambiguous. The length of the CDR3 is 14 residues. V was cut by 3 bases and J by 6 bases, with 13 bases left in between. The germline V gene has CDR1 MNHEY and CDR2 SVGAGI. The DNA of the CDR3 is TGTGCCAGCAGTTATTATAGGCATGCCGATACGCAGTATTTT. Its protein product is CASSYYRHADTQYF.

The V call is TRBV19, the J call TRBJ2-5; D uncertain. The germline V and J ends were trimmed by 0 bases and 1 base, with 12 bases remaining between them. CDR1 LNHDA and CDR2 SQIVND come from the germline V gene (reference sequence). This CDR3 is 16 amino acids long. CDR3 sequence (DNA): TGTGCCAGTAGTATAGATTACGAATGGGGCCAAGAGACCCAGTACTTC. This sequence encodes CASSIDYEWGQETQYF.

This chain uses TRBV15 with TRBJ2-3, with 7 positions matching TRBD2. CDR1 and CDR2 from the germline V gene are LNHNV and YYDKDF (reference sequence). The CDR3 is made up of 15 amino acids. V lost 1 base to trimming and J lost 2 bases; unmatched junction nucleotides: 3. CDR3 region: CATSRGGGDTDTQYF. The CDR3 coding sequence is TGTGCCACCAGCAGAGGCGGGGGAGACACAGATACGCAGTATTTT.

This rearrangement joins TRBV6-1 to TRBJ1-1; 7 bases fit TRBD1. Germline V gene data show CDR1 as MNHNS and CDR2 as SASEGT. This CDR3 is 15 amino acids long. V shed 3 bases, J shed 0 bases, and the junction held 4 bases outside the gene matches. The CDR3 loop is CASSENRGMNTEAFF. The CDR3 nucleotides are TGTGCCAGCAGTGAGAACAGGGGAATGAACACTGAAGCTTTCTTT.

The chain carries TRBV27 and TRBJ2-1; D remains ambiguous. CDR1 is MNHEY and CDR2 is SMNVEV in the germline V gene (reference sequence). Trimming removed 1 base from V and 5 bases from J, with 6 bases in between. The CDR3 sequence is 13 residues long. The CDR3 nucleotides read TGTGCCAGCAGTTTATTAGGTAACAATGAGCAGTTCTTC. It yields the protein CASSLLGNNEQFF.

The rearrangement links TRBV4-1 to TRBJ2-7; 7 positions match TRBD1. V was clipped by 2 bases and J by 2 bases; unmatched bases: 3. This CDR3 comprises 14 residues. The germline V gene encodes CDR1 MGHRA and CDR2 YSYEKL. CDR3 residues: CASSQIDRAYEQYF. The CDR3 DNA is TGCGCCAGCAGCCAAATCGACAGGGCCTACGAGCAGTACTTC.

V and J are TRBV28 and TRBJ2-3; 11 bases align to TRBD1. The CDR3 is 13 residues long. Looked up from germline, CDR1 is MDHEN and CDR2 is SYDVKM. J lost 4 bases, V lost 9 bases, and 3 bases had no gene match. CDR3 in amino acids: CASRTGGPDTQYF. In nucleotides, the CDR3 is TGTGCCAGTCGGACAGGGGGCCCAGATACGCAGTATTTT.

V usage is TRBV6-5 and J usage is TRBJ2-3; D may be TRBD1 (6 bases). The length of the CDR3 is 15 residues. V lost 6 bases and J lost 4, with 17 bases in between. The germline V gene has CDR1 MNHEY and CDR2 SVGAGI. CDR3 nucleotide sequence: TGTGCCAGCAGGCCTACAGGGTTGAACGCAGATACGCAGTATTTT. Translating it yields CASRPTGLNADTQYF.

This clone occurred once. The chain employs TRBV27 and TRBJ2-1; 10 nucleotides line up with TRBD2. This CDR3 has 17 amino acids. The germline gives CDR1 MNHEY, CDR2 SMNVEV (reference sequence). The junction had 9 bases not matched to a gene; V was cut back by 1 base and J by 6 bases. In DNA form, the CDR3 reads TGTGCCAGCAGTTTATGGCTAGCGGGAGCTTCGGGCAATGAGCAGTTCTTC. It translates to CASSLWLAGASGNEQFF.

Note on this clone: Other DNA sequences from this sample encode an identical CDR3 as well. V gene TRBV28 combines with J gene TRBJ2-5; 11 nucleotides agree with TRBD2. This CDR3 region has 16 residues. Germline CDR1 MDHEN, CDR2 SYDVKM. The junction had 3 bases not matched to a gene; V was cut back by 2 bases and J by 1 base. The CDR3 coding sequence is TGTGCCAGCAGTTTACTAGCGGGGGGACTCCAAGAGACCCAGTACTTC. It encodes CASSLLAGGLQETQYF.

The CDR3 bases are TGTGCCAGCAGCGTAGAGGGTAGCGGGGGGAGTAATGAGCAGTTCTTC. It codes for CASSVEGSGGSNEQFF. This sequence joins TRBV9 and TRBJ2-1, with 10 bases that match TRBD2. V lost 0 bases and J lost 7; bases outside the gene matches: 7. The CDR3 is 16 residues long. CDR1 and CDR2 (germline): SGDLS, YYNGEE.